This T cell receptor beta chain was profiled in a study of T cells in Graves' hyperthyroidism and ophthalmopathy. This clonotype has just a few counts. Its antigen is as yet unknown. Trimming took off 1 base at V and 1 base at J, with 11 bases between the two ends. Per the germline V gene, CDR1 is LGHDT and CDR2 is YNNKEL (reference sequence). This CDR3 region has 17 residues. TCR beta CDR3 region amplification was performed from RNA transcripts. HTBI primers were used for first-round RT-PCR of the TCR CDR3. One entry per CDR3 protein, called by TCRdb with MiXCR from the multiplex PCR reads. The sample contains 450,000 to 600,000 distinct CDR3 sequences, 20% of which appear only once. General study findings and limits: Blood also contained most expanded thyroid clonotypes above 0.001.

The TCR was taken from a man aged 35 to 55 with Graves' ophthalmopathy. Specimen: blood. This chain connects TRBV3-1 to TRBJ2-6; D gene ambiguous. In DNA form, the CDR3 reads TGTGCCAGCAGCCAAGGGCGCGTCGGATCTGGGGCCAACGTCCTGACTTTC. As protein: CASSQGRVGSGANVLTF.